Listed here are 26 T cell receptor beta chains from one sample, sequenced in a study of T cells of healthy individuals. Each CDR3 protein gets one entry after TCRdb re-called the 5' RACE reads with MiXCR. The data hold tens of thousands of distinct CDR3 sequences, with under 15% observed a single time. Every receptor here comes from a human donor in good health.

This clonotype was seen repeatedly, ten times or more. This chain uses TRBV4-3 with TRBJ2-5, with D unresolved. The CDR3 has 14 amino acids. Germline CDR1 LGHNA, CDR2 YSLEER. With 0 bases removed from V and 3 bases from J, the gap between germline ends came to 8 bases. The CDR3 coding sequence is TGCGCCAGCAGCCAAGATACTGCGAAAGAGACCCAGTACTTC. Amino acids: CASSQDTAKETQYF.

This clonotype has more than one count but fewer than ten. V and J are TRBV7-3 and TRBJ2-3; 7 nucleotides match TRBD2. Germline assignment: CDR1 SGHTA and CDR2 FQGTGA. J gave up 1 base and V 3 bases, and 4 bases lay outside the gene matches. This CDR3 comprises 15 residues. The CDR3 sequence is CASSFPAGGTDTQYF. The CDR3, as DNA: TGTGCCAGCAGCTTCCCCGCGGGGGGCACAGATACGCAGTATTTT.

The rearrangement joins TRBV7-8 to TRBJ1-2; TRBD1 aligns across 8 bases. CDR3 length equals 14 residues. Per germline, CDR1 SGHVS and CDR2 FQNEAQ. Trimming took 6 bases from V and 6 from J; bases not matched to a gene: 9. The CDR3 loop is CASSGDGQGHGYTF. As DNA, the CDR3 is TGTGCCAGCAGTGGAGATGGACAGGGCCATGGCTACACCTTC.

V and J are TRBV6-5 and TRBJ1-1; tentative D call: TRBD1 (5 bases). In germline, CDR1 is MNHEY, CDR2 SVGAGI. V lost 4 bases and J lost 1, with 13 bases in between. This CDR3 is built from 15 residues. CDR3: CASSSMGLPNTEAFF. The CDR3 DNA is TGTGCCAGCAGTTCCATGGGACTCCCGAACACTGAAGCTTTCTTT.

V is TRBV4-1 and J is TRBJ2-3; TRBD1 is a possible D gene (7 bases). The CDR3 extends over 14 amino acids. Germline assignment: CDR1 MGHRA and CDR2 YSYEKL. The V and J ends lost 4 bases and 7 bases respectively, with 15 bases between them. The CDR3 DNA is TGCGCCAGCAGCCCTGCGGGGACAGCATATACGCAGTATTTT. This sequence encodes CASSPAGTAYTQYF.

This sequence joins TRBV29-1 and TRBJ1-1; D uncertain. Trimming removed 4 bases at V and 3 bases at J, with 6 bases between. From germline, CDR1 is SQVTM and CDR2 ANQGSEA. The CDR3 loop spans 11 amino acids. CDR3 protein: CSVVRDTEAFF. CDR3 sequence (DNA): TGCAGCGTTGTAAGGGACACTGAAGCTTTCTTT.

The chain links TRBV9 to TRBJ2-1; weak D call: TRBD2 (6 bases). The V gene's germline CDR1 is SGDLS and CDR2 YYNGEE. The CDR3 covers 18 residues. V was clipped by 0 bases and J by 2 bases, with 18 bases between them. The CDR3: CASSVEVGGTGAYNEQFF. Here the CDR3 DNA reads TGTGCCAGCAGCGTAGAGGTTGGGGGGACTGGGGCCTACAATGAGCAGTTCTTC.

This clonotype was recorded many times. The V and J genes are TRBV7-9 and TRBJ1-1; a possible D gene is TRBD1 (6 bases). V was shortened by 2 bases and J by 3 bases, with 13 bases between the two germline ends. Looked up from germline, CDR1 is SEHNR and CDR2 is FQNEAQ (reference sequence). This CDR3 spans 15 amino acids. The CDR3 region has the DNA TGTGCCAGCAGCTTAAGAAACAGGGTTGACACTGAAGCTTTCTTT. This translates into CASSLRNRVDTEAFF.

This clonotype was seen only a few times. V gene TRBV2 combines with J gene TRBJ1-5; possible D gene TRBD1, 5 bases. The CDR3 consists of 15 residues. Trimming took 0 bases from V and 5 from J, leaving 11 bases between them. The germline gives CDR1 SNHLY, CDR2 FYNNEI. The CDR3 coding sequence is TGTGCCAGCAGTGAAGCCCAGGGCAGCTATCAGCCCCAGCATTTT. This translates into CASSEAQGSYQPQHF.

Ten or more counts support this clonotype. This chain uses TRBV12-3 or TRBV12-4 with TRBJ1-5; 9 bases map to TRBD1. There are 14 residues in the CDR3. The V gene end was trimmed by 5 bases and the J gene end by 9 bases; junction bases not matched to a gene: 8. CDR3 sequence: CASSTGQGSWPQHF. As DNA, the CDR3 is TGTGCCAGCAGTACTGGACAGGGGTCTTGGCCCCAGCATTTT.

This clonotype was observed at least ten times. The rearrangement links TRBV28 to TRBJ2-1, with a weak D call TRBD2 (5 bases). Looked up from germline, CDR1 is MDHEN and CDR2 is SYDVKM. V was cut by 4 bases and J by 5 bases, with 12 bases left in between. The CDR3 has 14 residues. This chain's CDR3 is CASSWSRGHNEQFF. CDR3 DNA: TGTGCCAGCAGTTGGTCCCGCGGGCACAATGAGCAGTTCTTC.

The sample holds a few counts of this clonotype. A single base separates this from a much larger clone, so it may be a read error. V and J are TRBV5-4 and TRBJ1-3; 8 bases are shared with TRBD1. The germline V gene encodes CDR1 SGHNT and CDR2 YYREEE (reference sequence). The CDR3 has 15 residues. CDR3 region: CVSSATGGASNTIYF. Written as DNA, the CDR3 is TGTGTCAGCAGCGCCACAGGGGGAGCATCGAACACCATATATTTT.

This clonotype was counted many times. This chain uses TRBV7-2 with TRBJ2-3, with 12 bases aligning to TRBD2. In germline, CDR1 is SGHTA, CDR2 FQGNSA. The CDR3 has 20 residues. The V and J ends lost 5 bases and 4 bases, in that order; junction bases with no gene match: 19. The CDR3 coding sequence is TGTGCCAGCAGCCTCCACCGACTCGGACTAGCGGGAAAAAGGTCAGATACGCAGTATTTT. Protein sequence: CASSLHRLGLAGKRSDTQYF.

This clonotype showed up many times. V gene TRBV5-6 combines with J gene TRBJ2-7; D is unclear. This CDR3 is 14 amino acids long. V was clipped by 4 bases and J by 2 bases, with 13 bases between them. CDR1 SGHDT and CDR2 YYEEEE come from the germline V gene. The CDR3 nucleotides are TGTGCCAGCAGCCGCCTTACCGGAGCCTACGAGCAGTACTTC. Translating it yields CASSRLTGAYEQYF.

This clonotype was detected many times. The chain couples TRBV7-2 to TRBJ2-3; 8 bases map to TRBD2. This CDR3 is built from 17 residues. Per the germline V gene, CDR1 is SGHTA and CDR2 is FQGNSA. V dropped 5 bases and J dropped 6; count of bases not matched to a gene: 16. CDR3 DNA: TGTGCCAGCAGCCTGCGAGGGGAAGCGGGGGTCCATGATACGCAGTATTTT. Translated, it gives CASSLRGEAGVHDTQYF.

V is TRBV4-1 and J is TRBJ1-2; maybe TRBD1 (5 bases). The CDR3 has 14 residues. V was cut by 1 base and J by 4 bases, with 10 bases left in between. Germline V lookup: CDR1 MGHRA, CDR2 YSYEKL. CDR3 sequence reads: CASSQVGGTYGYTF. CDR3 DNA sequence: TGCGCCAGCAGCCAAGTTGGGGGGACCTATGGCTACACCTTC.

The table lists this clonotype with a few counts. This chain uses TRBV20-1 with TRBJ1-4; D unclear. The CDR3 is made up of 12 amino acids. Per the germline V gene, CDR1 is DFQATT and CDR2 is SNEGSKA (reference sequence). V was cut by 0 bases and J by 5 bases, with 4 bases left in between. CDR3 in DNA: TGCAGTGCTAGAGACATCAATGAAAAACTGTTTTTT. It yields the protein CSARDINEKLFF.

This clonotype was counted at least ten times. The DNA is left out, because the CDR3 cannot be placed on it with certainty; the CDR3 is given as TCRdb lists it. This chain links TRBV4-3 with TRBJ2-1. CDR1 LGHNA and CDR2 YSLEER come from the germline V gene. The CDR3 is 14 residues long, counting both termini. CDR3 amino acids: CASSQYFGQNEQFF.

This clonotype was picked up a small number of times. The V call is TRBV2, the J call TRBJ2-2; D call uncertain. V lost 2 bases, J lost 2 bases, and 9 bases lay in between. Germline CDR1 is SNHLY and CDR2 is FYNNEI. CDR3 size: 15 residues. The CDR3 reads CASSERMANTGELFF. The CDR3 DNA follows: TGTGCCAGCAGTGAACGTATGGCCAACACCGGGGAGCTGTTTTTT.

V and J are TRBV19 and TRBJ2-7; 8 positions match TRBD2. This CDR3 has 16 residues. The germline CDR1 and CDR2 sequences are LNHDA and SQIVND (reference sequence). V shed 6 bases, J shed 9 bases, and the junction held 19 bases outside the gene matches. The CDR3 DNA reads as TGTGCCAGTAGCCAGCCGACCAGCGGGAGCCTCGGCGGGCAGTACTTC. This encodes CASSQPTSGSLGGQYF.

This rearrangement joins TRBV12-3 or TRBV12-4 to TRBJ2-7; 7 bases map to TRBD1. J lost 1 base, V lost 7 bases, and 4 bases had no gene match. The CDR3 is 13 residues long. The CDR3 here is CASTETGSYEQYF. The CDR3 DNA is TGTGCCAGCACCGAGACAGGGTCCTACGAGCAGTACTTC.

This clonotype was seen more than once but under ten times. The chain employs TRBV30 and TRBJ1-1; a weak D match, TRBD1 (6 bases). V was clipped by 2 bases and J by 2 bases, with 18 bases between them. The CDR3 spans 16 residues. The germline gives CDR1 GTSNPN, CDR2 SVGIG (reference sequence). CDR3 protein: CAWSNRAGAINTEAFF. The CDR3 nucleotides are TGTGCCTGGAGTAACCGGGCAGGGGCTATCAACACTGAAGCTTTCTTT.

This clonotype was recorded at least ten times. The chain combines TRBV27 with TRBJ2-7; 7 nucleotides line up with TRBD1. This CDR3 has 13 amino acids. Germline V gives CDR1 MNHEY, CDR2 SMNVEV (reference sequence). V lost 6 bases to trimming and J lost 3 bases; unmatched junction nucleotides: 5. CDR3 DNA sequence: TGTGCCAGCAGCTCCGGGACAGACTACGAGCAGTACTTC. It yields the protein CASSSGTDYEQYF.

This clonotype was detected only a few times. One end of the junction is discordant with germline, which a read error may explain. The chain joins TRBV20-1 to TRBJ1-2, with no clear D. Germline CDR1 and CDR2: DFQATT and SNEGSKA (reference sequence). This CDR3 spans 14 amino acids. CDR3 sequence (DNA): TGCAGTGCTAGACAGTCGGGAAGGAACTATGGCTACAACTTC. Translation: CSARQSGRNYGYNF.

As DNA, the CDR3 is TGCAGTGCAAGAAAGGACTTTCAAGAGACCCAGTACTTC. Translated, it gives CSARKDFQETQYF. The chain uses TRBV20-1 and TRBJ2-5, with D perhaps matching TRBD2 (5 bases). The germline gives CDR1 DFQATT, CDR2 SNEGSKA (reference sequence). V lost 6 bases and J lost 2, with 13 bases in between. The CDR3 spans 13 residues.

This clonotype was seen ten or more times. This chain joins TRBV10-2 and TRBJ2-1; no reliable D call. The CDR3 is 15 amino acids. Germline V gene sequence: CDR1 WSHSY, CDR2 SAAADI. V lost 2 bases to trimming and J lost 5 bases, with 13 bases between them. CDR3 coding DNA: TGCGCCAGCAGTGAGAAATTGGGTCTCCACAATGAGCAGTTCTTC. Its translation: CASSEKLGLHNEQFF.